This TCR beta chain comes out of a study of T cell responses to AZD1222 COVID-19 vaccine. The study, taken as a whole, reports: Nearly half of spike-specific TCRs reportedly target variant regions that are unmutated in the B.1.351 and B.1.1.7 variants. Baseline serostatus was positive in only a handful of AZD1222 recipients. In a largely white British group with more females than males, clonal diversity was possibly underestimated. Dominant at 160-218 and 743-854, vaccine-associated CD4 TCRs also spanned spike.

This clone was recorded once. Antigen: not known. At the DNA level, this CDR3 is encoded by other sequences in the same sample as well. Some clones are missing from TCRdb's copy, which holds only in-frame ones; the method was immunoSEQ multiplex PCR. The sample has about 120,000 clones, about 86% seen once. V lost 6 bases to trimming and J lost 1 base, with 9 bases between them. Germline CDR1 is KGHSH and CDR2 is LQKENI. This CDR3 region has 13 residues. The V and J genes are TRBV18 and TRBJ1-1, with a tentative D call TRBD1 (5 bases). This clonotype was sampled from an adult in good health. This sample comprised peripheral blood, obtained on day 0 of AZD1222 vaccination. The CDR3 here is CASSVGGNTEAFF. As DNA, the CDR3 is TGTGCCAGCTCGGTCGGGGGGAACACTGAAGCTTTCTTT.